This T cell receptor beta chain was captured in a study of T cells in Graves' hyperthyroidism and ophthalmopathy. Disease duration under 2 months; hyperthyroidism patients were aged 18 to 65. The CDR3 is 13 amino acids. The V and J ends lost 6 bases and 4 bases respectively, with 10 bases between them. The germline V gene has CDR1 SGHTA and CDR2 FQGNSA. Researchers amplified the TCR beta CDR3 regions from RNA transcripts. Primed by the HTBI set, a first-round RT-PCR was run on the TCR CDR3. Each CDR3 protein is one row after TCRdb ran MiXCR on the multiplex PCR reads. The table includes about 560,000 distinct CDR3 sequences, under 60% detected once. A few counts support this clonotype.

The sample taken for sequencing was peripheral blood or thyroid tissue (not recorded which). The source is a young woman with Graves' hyperthyroidism. The chain joins TRBV7-2 to TRBJ1-3; tentatively, D is TRBD1 (5 bases). For the CDR3, the DNA is TGTGCCAGCAGTTCGGACACGGGAAACACCATATATTTT. Translating gives CASSSDTGNTIYF.